This T cell receptor (beta chain) was sequenced for a study of blood T cell repertoires in COVID-19. For the study at large: Acute-phase and convalescent COVID-19 samples originated in the United States, Italy and Spain.

From germline, CDR1 is SGHRS and CDR2 YFSETQ. CDR3 length: 18 residues. V dropped 3 bases and J dropped 4; count of bases not matched to a gene: 12. Assay: immunoSEQ multiplex PCR; the TCRdb copy retains only in-frame clones and omits some. The data contain roughly 120,000 clones, less than 85% of them singletons. The chain uses TRBV5-1 and TRBJ2-3; 12 bases fit TRBD2. This receptor was obtained from an elderly woman with acute or convalescent COVID-19. Sequencing was performed on peripheral blood. Here the CDR3 DNA reads TGCGCCAGCAGCTATGGCCACCTAGCGGGGGGGCGAGCAGATACGCAGTATTTT. Protein sequence: CASSYGHLAGGRADTQYF.